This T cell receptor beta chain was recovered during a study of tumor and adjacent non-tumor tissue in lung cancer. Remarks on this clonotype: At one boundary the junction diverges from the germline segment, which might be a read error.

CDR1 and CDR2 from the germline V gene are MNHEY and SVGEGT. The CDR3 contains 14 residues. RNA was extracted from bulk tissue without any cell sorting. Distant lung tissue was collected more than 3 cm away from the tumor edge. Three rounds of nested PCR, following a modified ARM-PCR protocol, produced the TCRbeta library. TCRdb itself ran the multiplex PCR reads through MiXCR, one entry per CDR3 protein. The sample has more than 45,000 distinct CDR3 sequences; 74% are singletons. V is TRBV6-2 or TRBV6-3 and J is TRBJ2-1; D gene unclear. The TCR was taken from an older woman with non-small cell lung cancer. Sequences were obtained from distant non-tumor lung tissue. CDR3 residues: CASSAPLHYNEQFF. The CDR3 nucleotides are TGTGCTAGCAGTGCCCCGTTACACTACAATGAGCAGTTCTTC.